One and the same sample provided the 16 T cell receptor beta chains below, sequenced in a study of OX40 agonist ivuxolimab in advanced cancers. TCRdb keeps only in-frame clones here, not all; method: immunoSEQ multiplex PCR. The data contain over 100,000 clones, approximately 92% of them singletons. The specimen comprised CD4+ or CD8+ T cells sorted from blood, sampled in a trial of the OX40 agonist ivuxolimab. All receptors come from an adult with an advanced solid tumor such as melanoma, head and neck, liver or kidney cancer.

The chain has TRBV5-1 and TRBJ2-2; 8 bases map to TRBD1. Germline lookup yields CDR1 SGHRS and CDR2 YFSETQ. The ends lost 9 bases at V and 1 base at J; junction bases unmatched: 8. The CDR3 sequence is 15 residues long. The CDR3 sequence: CATLTGARNTGELFF. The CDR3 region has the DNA TGCGCCACTCTGACAGGGGCTAGGAACACCGGGGAGCTGTTTTTT.

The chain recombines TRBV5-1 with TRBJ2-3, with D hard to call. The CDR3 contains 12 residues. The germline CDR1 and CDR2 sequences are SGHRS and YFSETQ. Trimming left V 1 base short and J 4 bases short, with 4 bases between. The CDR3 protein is CASSLPPDTQYF. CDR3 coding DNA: TGCGCCAGCAGCTTGCCCCCAGATACGCAGTATTTT.

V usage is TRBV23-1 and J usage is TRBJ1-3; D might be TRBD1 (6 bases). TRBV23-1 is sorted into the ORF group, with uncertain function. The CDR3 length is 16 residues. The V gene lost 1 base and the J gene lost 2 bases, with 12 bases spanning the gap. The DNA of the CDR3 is TGCGCCAGCAGTCAATTGCTGGGGGGCGCTGGAAACACCATATATTTT. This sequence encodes CASSQLLGGAGNTIYF.

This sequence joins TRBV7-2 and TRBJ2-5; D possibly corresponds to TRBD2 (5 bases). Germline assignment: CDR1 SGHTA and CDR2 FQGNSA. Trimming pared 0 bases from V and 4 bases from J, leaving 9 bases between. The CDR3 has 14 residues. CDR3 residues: CASSLAGELETQYF. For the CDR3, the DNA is TGTGCCAGCAGCTTAGCGGGAGAGTTAGAGACCCAGTACTTC.

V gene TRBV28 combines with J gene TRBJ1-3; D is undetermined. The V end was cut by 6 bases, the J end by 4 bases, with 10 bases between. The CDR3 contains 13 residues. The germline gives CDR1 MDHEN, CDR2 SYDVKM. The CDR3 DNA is TGTGCCAGCAGCCTTCCTAAGGGAAACACCATATATTTT. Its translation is CASSLPKGNTIYF.

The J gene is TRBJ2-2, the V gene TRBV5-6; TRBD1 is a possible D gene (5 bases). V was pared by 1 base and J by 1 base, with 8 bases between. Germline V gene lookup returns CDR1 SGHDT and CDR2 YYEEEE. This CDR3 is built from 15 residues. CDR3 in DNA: TGTGCCAGCAGCTTGAGGGGCGGGAACACCGGGGAGCTGTTTTTT. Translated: CASSLRGGNTGELFF.

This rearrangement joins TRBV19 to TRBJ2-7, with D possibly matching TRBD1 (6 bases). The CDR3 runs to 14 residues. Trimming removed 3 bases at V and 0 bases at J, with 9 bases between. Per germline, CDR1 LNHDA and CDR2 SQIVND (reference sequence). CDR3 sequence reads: CASSIQGISYEQYF. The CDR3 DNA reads TGTGCCAGTAGTATCCAGGGGATCTCCTACGAGCAGTACTTC.

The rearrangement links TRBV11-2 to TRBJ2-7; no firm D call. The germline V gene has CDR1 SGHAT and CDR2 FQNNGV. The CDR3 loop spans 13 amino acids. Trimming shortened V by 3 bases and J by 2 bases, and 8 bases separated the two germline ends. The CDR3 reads CASSFISTYEQYF. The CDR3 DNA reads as TGTGCCAGCAGCTTTATCTCCACCTACGAGCAGTACTTC.

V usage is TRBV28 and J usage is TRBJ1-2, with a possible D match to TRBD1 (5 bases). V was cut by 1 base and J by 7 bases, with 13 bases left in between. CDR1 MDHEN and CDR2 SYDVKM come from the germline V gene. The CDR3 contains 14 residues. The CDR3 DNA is TGTGCCAGCAGTTTATCGGGCAGGGTGGGTGGCTACACCTTC. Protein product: CASSLSGRVGGYTF.

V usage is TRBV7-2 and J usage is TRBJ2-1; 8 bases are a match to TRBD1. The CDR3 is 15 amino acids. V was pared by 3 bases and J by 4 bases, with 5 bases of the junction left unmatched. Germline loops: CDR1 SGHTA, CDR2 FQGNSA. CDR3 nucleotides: TGTGCCAGCAGCTTGGACAGGGTCGGGTACAATGAGCAGTTCTTC. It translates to CASSLDRVGYNEQFF.

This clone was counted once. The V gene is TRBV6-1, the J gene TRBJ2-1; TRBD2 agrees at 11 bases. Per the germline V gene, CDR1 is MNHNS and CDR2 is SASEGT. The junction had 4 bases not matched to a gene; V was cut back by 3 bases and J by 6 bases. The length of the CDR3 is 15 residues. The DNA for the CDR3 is TGTGCCAGCAGTGATAGCGGGAGGGTCCGCAATGAGCAGTTCTTC. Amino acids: CASSDSGRVRNEQFF.

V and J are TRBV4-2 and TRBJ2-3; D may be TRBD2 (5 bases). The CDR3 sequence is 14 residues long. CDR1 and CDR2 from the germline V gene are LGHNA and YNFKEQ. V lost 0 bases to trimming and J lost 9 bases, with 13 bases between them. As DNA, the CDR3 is TGTGCCAGCAGCCAAGATTGGACTCGACGGACGCAGTATTTT. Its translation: CASSQDWTRRTQYF.

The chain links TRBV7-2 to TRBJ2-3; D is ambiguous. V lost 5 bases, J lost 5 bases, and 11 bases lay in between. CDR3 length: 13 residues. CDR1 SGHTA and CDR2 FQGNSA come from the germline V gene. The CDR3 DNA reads TGTGCCAGCAGCCTAAGGACGATAGATACGCAGTATTTT. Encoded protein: CASSLRTIDTQYF.

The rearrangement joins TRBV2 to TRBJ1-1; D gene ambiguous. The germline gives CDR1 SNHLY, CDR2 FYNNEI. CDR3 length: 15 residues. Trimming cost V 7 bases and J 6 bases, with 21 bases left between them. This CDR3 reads CASIGVPTAGAEAFF. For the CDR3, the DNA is TGTGCCAGCATTGGAGTACCCACGGCTGGGGCTGAAGCTTTCTTT.

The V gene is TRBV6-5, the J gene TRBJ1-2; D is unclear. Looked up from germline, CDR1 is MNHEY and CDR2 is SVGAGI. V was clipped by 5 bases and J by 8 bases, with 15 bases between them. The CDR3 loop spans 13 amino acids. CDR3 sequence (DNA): TGTGCCAGCAGTGAAGTTTCCCCGACGGGCTACACCTTC. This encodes CASSEVSPTGYTF.

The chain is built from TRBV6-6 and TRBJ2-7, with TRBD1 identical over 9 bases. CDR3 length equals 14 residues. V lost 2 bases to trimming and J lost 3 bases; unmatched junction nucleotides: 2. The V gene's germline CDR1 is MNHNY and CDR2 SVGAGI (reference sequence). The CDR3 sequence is CASSYRQGDYEQYF. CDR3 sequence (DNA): TGTGCCAGCAGTTACAGACAGGGGGACTACGAGCAGTACTTC.